Listed below are T cell receptor beta chains from one sample, sequenced in a study of T-cell memory formation after mild COVID-19. TCRdb recomputed calls from the 5' RACE reads with MiXCR, one row per CDR3 protein. Among 35,000 to 45,000 distinct CDR3 sequences, about 7.1% were seen once, and the ten largest hold approximately 1.5%. Sequenced material: PBMCs or a T cell subset sorted from them (not recorded which). The receptors derive from a man aged 18 to 30 who had mild COVID-19 (a few samples of this study predate the infection). Cell type and time point are not known. CDR3s include the opening cysteine and the closing phenylalanine or tryptophan. Fields, in order: D gene, clone size, V gene, J gene, CDR3 length, CDR3 protein, CDR3 DNA. The D gene is left open where the match is weak. Only some rows state a clone size, as once, few, many or a class for expanded clones.

>TRBD2|few|TRBV12-3/TRBV12-4|TRBJ2-4|22
CASRLEKRGAQISKLAKNIQYF
TGTGCCAGCAGACTCGAAAAGCGGGGGGCACAAATTAGTAAACTAGCCAAAAACATTCAGTACTTC
>TRBD2|few|TRBV7-2|TRBJ2-2|15
CASSPESGVTGELFF
TGTGCCAGCAGCCCCGAGAGCGGGGTCACCGGGGAGCTGTTTTTT
>TRBD1|few|TRBV3-1|TRBJ2-2|15
CASSQDTGVAGELFF
TGTGCCAGCAGCCAAGATACAGGGGTGGCCGGGGAGCTGTTTTTT
>NA|NA|TRBV10-3|TRBJ1-1|12
CAISVRNTEAFF
TGTGCCATCAGTGTGCGGAACACTGAAGCTTTCTTT
>TRBD1|few|TRBV20-1|TRBJ2-5|14
CSAGPGTGGETQYF
TGCAGTGCGGGCCCTGGGACAGGCGGAGAGACCCAGTACTTC
>NA|few|TRBV20-1|TRBJ2-7|15
CSARDPRGGAYEQYF
TGCAGTGCTAGAGATCCCCGAGGGGGGGCCTACGAGCAGTACTTC
>NA|many|TRBV24-1|TRBJ1-1|13
CATSDPSTSEAFF
TGTGCCACCAGTGACCCTTCCACGTCTGAAGCTTTCTTT
>NA|many|TRBV27|TRBJ2-3|15
CASSSQVGAGDTQYF
TGTGCCAGCAGTTCCCAGGTGGGGGCCGGAGATACGCAGTATTTT
>NA|few|TRBV7-2|TRBJ2-6|15
CASSPDATGANVLTF
TGTGCCAGCAGCCCGGACGCAACTGGGGCCAACGTCCTGACTTTC
>TRBD1|few|TRBV15|TRBJ2-7|14
CATSRRNTGAAQYF
TGTGCCACCAGCAGGAGGAATACAGGGGCCGCGCAGTACTTC
>TRBD1|NA|TRBV20-1|TRBJ2-3|12
CSASDREDTQYF
TGCAGTGCTAGCGACAGGGAGGATACGCAGTATTTT
>NA|many|TRBV6-2/TRBV6-3|TRBJ2-1|15
CASSRAGQSYNEQFF
TGTGCCAGCTCCAGGGCCGGACAGTCCTACAATGAGCAGTTCTTC
>NA|few|TRBV30|TRBJ2-3|16
CAWTRMGRGVADTQYF
TGTGCCTGGACTCGTATGGGCAGGGGAGTTGCAGATACGCAGTATTTT
>TRBD1|NA|TRBV12-3/TRBV12-4|TRBJ2-5|14
CASNRDRGRETQYF
TGTGCCAGCAATCGGGACAGGGGAAGGGAGACCCAGTACTTC
>TRBD1|few|TRBV7-3|TRBJ1-2|14
CASSQDRGQGGYTF
TGTGCCAGCAGCCAAGACCGTGGACAGGGTGGCTACACCTTC
>TRBD2|many|TRBV5-1|TRBJ2-5|17
CASSPGSSGGYQETQYF
TGCGCCAGCAGCCCGGGATCTAGCGGGGGGTACCAAGAGACCCAGTACTTC
>TRBD2|few|TRBV5-6|TRBJ2-1|13
CASSLIAGGEQFF
TGTGCCAGCAGCCTGATCGCGGGGGGCGAGCAGTTCTTC
>TRBD2|few|TRBV14|TRBJ2-1|16
CASSRGLLAGANEQFF
TGTGCCAGCAGCCGAGGGTTACTAGCGGGGGCCAATGAGCAGTTCTTC
>TRBD1|medium-sized|TRBV12-3/TRBV12-4|TRBJ2-3|15
CASRRTGTSTDTQYF
TGTGCCAGCAGGAGGACAGGGACTAGCACAGATACGCAGTATTTT
>TRBD1|many|TRBV4-2|TRBJ2-5|15
CASSQDRGFRETQYF
TGTGCCAGCAGCCAAGACAGGGGGTTCAGGGAGACCCAGTACTTC
>TRBD2|few|TRBV29-1|TRBJ2-5|14
CSVGIAGGRETQYF
TGCAGCGTTGGTATAGCGGGGGGGCGAGAGACCCAGTACTTC
>NA|NA|TRBV7-2|TRBJ2-5|13
CASSFSAGETQYF
TGTGCCAGCAGCTTTAGCGCGGGAGAGACCCAGTACTTC
>NA|few|TRBV12-3/TRBV12-4|TRBJ1-1|15
CASSAQPQGRTEAFF
TGTGCCAGCAGTGCCCAGCCGCAGGGACGCACTGAAGCTTTCTTT
>NA|NA|TRBV20-1|TRBJ1-2|14
CSAYGGRGFYGYTF
TGCAGTGCTTACGGGGGGCGCGGATTCTATGGCTACACCTTC
>TRBD2|few|TRBV20-1|TRBJ2-7|15
CSAYKPLAGGYEQYF
TGCAGTGCTTACAAACCCCTAGCGGGAGGCTACGAGCAGTACTTC
>NA|NA|TRBV28|TRBJ2-6|13
CASTLSGANVLTF
TGTGCCAGCACCCTCTCTGGGGCCAACGTCCTGACTTTC
>NA|NA|TRBV7-9|TRBJ2-3|13
CASSLLRTDTQYF
TGTGCCAGCAGCTTATTGCGCACAGATACGCAGTATTTT
>NA|few|TRBV9|TRBJ2-2|14
CASSLAPNTGELFF
TGTGCCAGCAGCCTGGCCCCGAACACCGGGGAGCTGTTTTTT
>NA|NA|TRBV9|TRBJ1-5|12
CASSDGNQPQHF
TGTGCCAGCAGTGACGGGAATCAGCCCCAGCATTTT
>NA|NA|TRBV27|TRBJ1-1|15
CASSPGTYMNTEAFF
TGTGCCAGCAGCCCAGGGACTTACATGAACACTGAAGCTTTCTTT
>NA|NA|TRBV11-2|TRBJ1-1|19
CASSGRTPRTTTMNTEAFF
TGTGCCAGCAGCGGACGGACTCCAAGGACAACCACCATGAACACTGAAGCTTTCTTT
>TRBD1|NA|TRBV7-2|TRBJ1-6|14
CASRTGQFLSPLHF
TGTGCCAGCAGAACGGGACAGTTTCTTTCACCCCTCCACTTT
>NA|few|TRBV7-3|TRBJ2-2|16
CASRLTRATNTGELFF
TGTGCCAGCAGATTAACGAGGGCCACAAACACCGGGGAGCTGTTTTTT
>TRBD1|few|TRBV28|TRBJ2-3|16
CASSPGTVSSTDTQYF
TGTGCCAGCAGTCCCGGGACAGTCTCTAGCACAGATACGCAGTATTTT
>TRBD2|NA|TRBV2|TRBJ2-1|15
CASSLTSGGNNEQFF
TGTGCCAGCAGCCTGACTAGCGGGGGCAACAATGAGCAGTTCTTC
>NA|few|TRBV7-9|TRBJ2-3|13
CASSPDAGDTQYF
TGTGCCAGCAGCCCCGACGCGGGAGATACGCAGTATTTT
>NA|NA|TRBV28|TRBJ1-1|15
CASSLIDAVGTEAFF
TGTGCCAGCAGTTTAATTGACGCAGTTGGCACTGAAGCTTTCTTT
>TRBD2|NA|TRBV7-3|TRBJ2-5|15
CASSFGGGLSETQYF
TGTGCCAGCAGCTTCGGCGGGGGGCTCTCAGAGACCCAGTACTTC
>NA|many|TRBV7-2|TRBJ1-4|15
CASSPRPTQGEKLFF
TGTGCCAGCAGCCCCAGACCAACCCAGGGTGAAAAACTGTTTTTT
>TRBD2|NA|TRBV9|TRBJ2-3|16
CASSPSGGPGTDTQYF
TGTGCCAGCAGCCCGAGCGGGGGGCCCGGCACAGATACGCAGTATTTT
>NA|NA|TRBV7-2|TRBJ2-5|15
CASSLVLRGQETQYF
TGTGCCAGCAGCTTAGTTTTACGGGGGCAAGAGACCCAGTACTTC
>NA|many|TRBV20-1|TRBJ2-5|13
CSAPIQGGETQYF
TGCAGTGCTCCGATTCAGGGCGGAGAGACCCAGTACTTC
>TRBD1|NA|TRBV29-1|TRBJ2-3|14
CSAKVGQGADTQYF
TGCAGCGCAAAAGTGGGACAGGGTGCGGATACGCAGTATTTT
>TRBD1|NA|TRBV5-1|TRBJ1-1|15
CASSPLAGGNTEAFF
TGCGCCAGCAGCCCGCTCGCAGGGGGCAACACTGAAGCTTTCTTT